Listed below are T cell receptor beta chains from one sample, sequenced in a study of blood T cell repertoires in COVID-19. The table came from immunoSEQ multiplex PCR; TCRdb's copy has only in-frame clones and leaves some out. The data hold roughly 260,000 clones, with around 86% observed a single time. Material for sequencing was peripheral blood. The receptors were gathered from a man aged 35 to 55 who had recovered from COVID-19. The CDR3 runs from the conserved cysteine through the conserved F or W. The D gene is left open where the match is weak. Expanded clones are given a class, and other clones once, few, many or no size at all.

clone size | J gene | CDR3 length | V gene | D gene | CDR3 protein | CDR3 DNA
NA | TRBJ2-5 | 13 | TRBV7-9 | TRBD2 | CAASQGGRATQYF | TGTGCCGCTTCGCAGGGCGGGAGAGCGACCCAGTACTTC
few | TRBJ1-5 | 15 | TRBV6-1 | TRBD1 | CASSEGQGGYWPQHF | TGTGCCAGCAGTGAAGGACAGGGGGGCTATTGGCCCCAGCATTTT
NA | TRBJ2-5 | 15 | TRBV2 | TRBD1 | CASRGRGRDSETQYF | TGTGCCAGCAGGGGCAGGGGGCGCGACTCAGAGACCCAGTACTTC
NA | TRBJ2-1 | 15 | TRBV9 | NA | CASSVRGEGGNEQFF | TGTGCCAGCAGCGTGAGGGGGGAGGGAGGCAATGAGCAGTTCTTC
NA | TRBJ2-7 | 14 | TRBV11-2 | TRBD2 | CASSSIGLAYEQYF | TGTGCCAGCAGCTCCATAGGACTAGCCTACGAGCAGTACTTC
once | TRBJ2-3 | 15 | TRBV4-1 | TRBD2 | CASSLGGGAGDTQYF | TGCGCCAGCAGCCTCGGCGGGGGGGCTGGAGATACGCAGTATTTT
NA | TRBJ2-5 | 13 | TRBV10-2 | TRBD2 | CAVTSGGLETQYF | TGCGCGGTCACTAGCGGGGGGTTAGAGACCCAGTACTTC
NA | TRBJ2-7 | 14 | TRBV5-1 | NA | CASSLSSGTYEQYF | TGCGCCAGCAGCTTGTCGAGCGGTACCTACGAGCAGTACTTC
NA | TRBJ2-7 | 13 | TRBV12-3/TRBV12-4 | NA | CASSLQGAYEQYF | TGTGCCAGCAGTCTACAGGGAGCCTACGAGCAGTACTTC
NA | TRBJ1-3 | 13 | TRBV10-3 | NA | CAIGASSGNTIYF | TGTGCCATCGGGGCCAGCTCTGGAAACACCATATATTTT
NA | TRBJ2-3 | 16 | TRBV7-9 | TRBD2 | CASSGGGPTSTDTQYF | TGTGCCAGCAGCGGCGGGGGGCCTACTAGCACAGATACGCAGTATTTT
once | TRBJ1-4 | 13 | TRBV6-5 | NA | CASSYGLNEKLFF | TGTGCCAGCAGTTACGGCCTTAATGAAAAACTGTTTTTT
NA | TRBJ2-1 | 15 | TRBV5-6 | TRBD2 | CASSPGTSGTNEQFF | TGTGCCAGCAGCCCCGGGACTAGCGGAACGAATGAGCAGTTCTTC
NA | TRBJ2-5 | 13 | TRBV3-1/TRBV3-2 | TRBD2 | CASSQLAGGTQYF | TGTGCCAGCAGCCAACTAGCGGGGGGCACCCAGTACTTC
NA | TRBJ2-7 | 14 | TRBV5-6 | NA | CASSPLAPSYEQYF | TGTGCCAGCAGCCCTTTAGCGCCCTCCTACGAGCAGTACTTC
NA | TRBJ2-1 | 14 | TRBV11-3 | NA | CASSWGTGGDEQFF | TGTGCCAGCAGCTGGGGTACAGGGGGGGATGAGCAGTTCTTC
NA | TRBJ2-1 | 14 | TRBV27 | TRBD1 | CASSWDRGRNEQFF | TGTGCCAGCAGTTGGGACAGGGGACGCAATGAGCAGTTCTTC
NA | TRBJ1-5 | 14 | TRBV6-2/TRBV6-3 | NA | CASSRGGLGQPQHF | TGTGCCAGCAGCCGTGGGGGCCTCGGACAGCCCCAGCATTTT
NA | TRBJ2-3 | 17 | TRBV7-6 | NA | CASSFALPGSIADTQYF | TGTGCCAGCAGCTTTGCCCTGCCTGGGAGTATTGCAGATACGCAGTATTTT
NA | TRBJ1-2 | 14 | TRBV21-1 | NA | CASSTETGAYGYTF | TGTGCCAGCAGCACCGAGACAGGGGCCTATGGCTACACCTTC
NA | TRBJ2-1 | 15 | TRBV6-2/TRBV6-3 | NA | CASSYVQGSYNEQFF | TGTGCCAGCAGTTATGTGCAGGGCTCCTACAATGAGCAGTTCTTC
NA | TRBJ1-2 | 13 | TRBV19 | TRBD1 | CATGQVANYGYTF | TGTGCCACCGGACAGGTAGCTAACTATGGCTACACCTTC
few | TRBJ1-3 | 15 | TRBV30 | NA | CAWSSWGGTGNTIYF | TGTGCCTGGAGTTCTTGGGGGGGGACTGGAAACACCATATATTTT
NA | TRBJ1-4 | 15 | TRBV27 | NA | CASSLLGQTNEKLFF | TGTGCCAGCAGTTTATTAGGACAGACCAATGAAAAACTGTTTTTT
NA | TRBJ1-5 | 15 | TRBV7-3 | NA | CASSLPRGTYQPQHF | TGTGCCAGCAGCCTACCCCGGGGAACCTATCAGCCCCAGCATTTT
NA | TRBJ2-4 | 11 | TRBV19 | NA | CASTSWEVQYF | TGTGCCAGTACCTCGTGGGAGGTTCAGTACTTC
NA | TRBJ2-7 | 12 | TRBV4-1 | NA | CASSQPNYEQYF | TGCGCCAGCAGCCAACCAAACTACGAGCAGTACTTC
once | TRBJ2-5 | 16 | TRBV4-2 | TRBD2 | CASSHSLAGGWKTQYF | TGTGCCAGCAGCCACTCATTAGCGGGAGGGTGGAAGACCCAGTACTTC
NA | TRBJ1-3 | 15 | TRBV19 | NA | CASSIDDSSGNTIYF | TGTGCCAGTAGTATAGACGACAGCTCTGGAAACACCATATATTTT
NA | TRBJ1-5 | 16 | TRBV5-8 | TRBD1 | CASSPKTGTSNQPQHF | TGTGCCAGCAGCCCCAAGACAGGGACCAGCAATCAGCCCCAGCATTTT
NA | TRBJ2-1 | 14 | TRBV6-2/TRBV6-3 | NA | CASSHGTSVGEQFF | TGTGCCAGCAGTCACGGGACATCCGTGGGTGAGCAGTTCTTC
NA | TRBJ1-2 | 16 | TRBV7-2 | TRBD1 | CASSTTDRGHYYGYTF | TGTGCCAGCAGCACAACCGACAGGGGGCACTACTATGGCTACACCTTC
NA | TRBJ1-2 | 15 | TRBV7-2 | NA | CASSPKTGGNYGYTF | TGTGCCAGCAGCCCCAAAACCGGAGGGAACTATGGCTACACCTTC
once | TRBJ1-2 | 13 | TRBV7-9 | TRBD1 | CASSQQGVYGYTF | TGTGCCAGCAGCCAACAGGGGGTCTATGGCTACACCTTC
NA | TRBJ1-2 | 16 | TRBV5-4 | TRBD1 | CASSSIGTGSNYGYTF | TGTGCCAGCAGCAGTATCGGGACAGGGTCTAACTATGGCTACACCTTC
NA | TRBJ2-1 | 15 | TRBV5-1 | NA | CASSLELPGWSEQFF | TGCGCCAGCAGCTTGGAACTCCCGGGGTGGAGTGAGCAGTTCTTC
NA | TRBJ2-1 | 18 | TRBV9 | TRBD2 | CASSVRGTSGRAGNEQFF | TGTGCCAGCAGCGTACGTGGGACTAGCGGGAGGGCCGGGAATGAGCAGTTCTTC
NA | TRBJ2-3 | 16 | TRBV5-1 | TRBD2 | CASSRIGTSGSDTQYF | TGCGCCAGCAGCCGAATAGGGACTAGCGGGAGTGATACGCAGTATTTT
NA | TRBJ2-1 | 16 | TRBV19 | NA | CASSMSGARGSNEQFF | TGTGCCAGTAGTATGTCCGGGGCGCGGGGTAGTAATGAGCAGTTCTTC
NA | TRBJ2-3 | 15 | TRBV5-6 | TRBD2 | CASSLYSGAADTQYF | TGTGCCAGCAGCTTGTACAGCGGGGCGGCAGATACGCAGTATTTT
NA | TRBJ1-6 | 13 | TRBV14 | NA | CASSPRGSSPLHF | TGTGCCAGCAGCCCCAGGGGTTCCTCACCCCTCCACTTT
NA | TRBJ2-1 | 16 | TRBV27 | TRBD2 | CASSPLAGGHYNEQFF | TGTGCCAGCAGTCCCCTAGCGGGGGGGCACTACAATGAGCAGTTCTTC
NA | TRBJ2-5 | 15 | TRBV21-1 | NA | CASSNRDRGTKTQYF | TGTGCCAGCAGCAACCGGGACAGGGGGACGAAGACCCAGTACTTC
NA | TRBJ2-5 | 16 | TRBV5-1 | NA | CASSLSISTVQETQYF | TGCGCCAGCAGCTTATCTATATCGACAGTCCAAGAGACCCAGTACTTC
NA | TRBJ1-1 | 13 | TRBV6-4 | TRBD1 | CASSNRGGTEAFF | TGTGCCAGCAGTAACAGGGGTGGCACTGAAGCTTTCTTT
NA | TRBJ2-1 | 15 | TRBV19 | NA | CASTPVGGVYNEQFF | TGTGCCAGTACCCCCGTGGGCGGGGTCTACAATGAGCAGTTCTTC
once | TRBJ2-1 | 15 | TRBV7-6 | NA | CASSLGISRTNEQFF | TGTGCCAGCAGCTTAGGTATTTCTAGAACCAATGAGCAGTTCTTC
NA | TRBJ1-2 | 14 | TRBV4-3 | TRBD1 | CASSQVQGAGGYTF | TGCGCCAGCAGCCAAGTTCAGGGGGCGGGTGGCTACACCTTC
NA | TRBJ1-2 | 15 | TRBV4-3 | TRBD1 | CASSQETGANYGYTF | TGCGCCAGCAGCCAAGAAACAGGGGCAAACTATGGCTACACCTTC
NA | TRBJ2-3 | 15 | TRBV18 | TRBD2 | CASSRPSGSPNTQYF | TGTGCCAGCTCACGCCCGAGCGGGAGTCCAAATACGCAGTATTTT
once | TRBJ1-2 | 15 | TRBV5-4 | TRBD1 | CASSSGGQDSYGYTF | TGTGCCAGCAGCTCGGGGGGACAGGATAGCTATGGCTACACCTTC
few | TRBJ2-7 | 16 | TRBV7-9 | TRBD1 | CASSIRGDRGLYEQYF | TGTGCCAGCAGCATTCGTGGGGACAGGGGGCTGTACGAGCAGTACTTC
NA | TRBJ1-2 | 14 | TRBV18 | NA | CASSPETANYGYTF | TGTGCCAGCTCACCGGAGACGGCTAACTATGGCTACACCTTC